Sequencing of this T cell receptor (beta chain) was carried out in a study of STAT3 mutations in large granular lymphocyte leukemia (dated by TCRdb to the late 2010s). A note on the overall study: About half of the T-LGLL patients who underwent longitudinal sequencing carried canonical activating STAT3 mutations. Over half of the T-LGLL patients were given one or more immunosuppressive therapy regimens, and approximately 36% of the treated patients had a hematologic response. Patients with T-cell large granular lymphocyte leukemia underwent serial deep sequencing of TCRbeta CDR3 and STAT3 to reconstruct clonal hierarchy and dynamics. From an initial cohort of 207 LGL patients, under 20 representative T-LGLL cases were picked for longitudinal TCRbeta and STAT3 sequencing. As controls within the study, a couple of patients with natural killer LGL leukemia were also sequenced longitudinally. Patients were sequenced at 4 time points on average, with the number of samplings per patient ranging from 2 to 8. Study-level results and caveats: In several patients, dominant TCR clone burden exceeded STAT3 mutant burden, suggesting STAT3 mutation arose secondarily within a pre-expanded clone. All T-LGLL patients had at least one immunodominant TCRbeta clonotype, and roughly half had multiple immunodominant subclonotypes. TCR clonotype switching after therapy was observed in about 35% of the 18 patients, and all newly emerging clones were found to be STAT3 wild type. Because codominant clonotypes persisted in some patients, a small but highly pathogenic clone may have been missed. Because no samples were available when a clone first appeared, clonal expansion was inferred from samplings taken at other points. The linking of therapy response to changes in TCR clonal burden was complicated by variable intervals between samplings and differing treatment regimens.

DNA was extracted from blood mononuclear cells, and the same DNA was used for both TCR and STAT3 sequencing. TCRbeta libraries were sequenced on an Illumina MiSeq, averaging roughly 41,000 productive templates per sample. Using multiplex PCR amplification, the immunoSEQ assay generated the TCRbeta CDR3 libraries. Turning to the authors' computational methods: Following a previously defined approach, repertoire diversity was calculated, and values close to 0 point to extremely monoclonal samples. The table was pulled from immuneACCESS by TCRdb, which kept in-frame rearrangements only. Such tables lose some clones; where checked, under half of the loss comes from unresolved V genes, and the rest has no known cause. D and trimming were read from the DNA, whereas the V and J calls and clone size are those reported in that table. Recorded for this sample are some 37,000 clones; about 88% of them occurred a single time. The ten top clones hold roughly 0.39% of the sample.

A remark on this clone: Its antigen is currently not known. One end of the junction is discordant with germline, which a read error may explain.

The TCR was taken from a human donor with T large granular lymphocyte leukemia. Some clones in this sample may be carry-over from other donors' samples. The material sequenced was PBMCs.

The CDR3 reads CSALLRDRAEF. The DNA is TGCAGTGCTTTACTCCGGGACAGGGCCGAGTTT. The V and J segments used are TRBV20-1 and TRBJ1-1; TRBD1 aligns with 9 central bases. The CDR3 holds 11 amino acids from the cysteine to the phenylalanine. Only the CDR3 DNA stays, 33 bases, in frame from base 1. The CDR1 and CDR2 encoded by the germline V gene (reference sequence) are DFQATT and SNEGSKA.